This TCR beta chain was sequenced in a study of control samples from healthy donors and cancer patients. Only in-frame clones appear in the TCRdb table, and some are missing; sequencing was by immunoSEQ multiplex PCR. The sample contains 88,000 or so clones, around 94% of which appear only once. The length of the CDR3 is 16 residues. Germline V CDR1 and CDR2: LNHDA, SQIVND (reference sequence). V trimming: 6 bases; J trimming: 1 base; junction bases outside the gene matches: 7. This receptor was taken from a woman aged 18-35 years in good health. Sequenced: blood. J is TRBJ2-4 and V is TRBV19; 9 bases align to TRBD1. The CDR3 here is CASRKGTGMAKNIQYF. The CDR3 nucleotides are TGTGCCAGTAGGAAGGGGACAGGGATGGCCAAAAACATTCAGTACTTC.